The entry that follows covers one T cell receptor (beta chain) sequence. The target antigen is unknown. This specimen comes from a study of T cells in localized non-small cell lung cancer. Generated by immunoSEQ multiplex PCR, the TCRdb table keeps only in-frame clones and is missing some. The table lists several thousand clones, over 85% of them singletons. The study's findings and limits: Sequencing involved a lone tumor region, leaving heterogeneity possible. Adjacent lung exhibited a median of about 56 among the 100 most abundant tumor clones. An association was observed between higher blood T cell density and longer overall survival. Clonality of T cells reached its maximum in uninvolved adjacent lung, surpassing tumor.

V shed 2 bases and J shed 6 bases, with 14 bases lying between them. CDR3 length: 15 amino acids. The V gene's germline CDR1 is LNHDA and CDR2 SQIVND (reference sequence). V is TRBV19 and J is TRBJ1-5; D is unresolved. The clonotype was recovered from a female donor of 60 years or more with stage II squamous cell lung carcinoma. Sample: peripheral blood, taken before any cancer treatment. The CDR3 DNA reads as TGTGCCAGTAGTATAATTTCCCCTGGGAGTCAGCCCCAGCATTTT. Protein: CASSIISPGSQPQHF.